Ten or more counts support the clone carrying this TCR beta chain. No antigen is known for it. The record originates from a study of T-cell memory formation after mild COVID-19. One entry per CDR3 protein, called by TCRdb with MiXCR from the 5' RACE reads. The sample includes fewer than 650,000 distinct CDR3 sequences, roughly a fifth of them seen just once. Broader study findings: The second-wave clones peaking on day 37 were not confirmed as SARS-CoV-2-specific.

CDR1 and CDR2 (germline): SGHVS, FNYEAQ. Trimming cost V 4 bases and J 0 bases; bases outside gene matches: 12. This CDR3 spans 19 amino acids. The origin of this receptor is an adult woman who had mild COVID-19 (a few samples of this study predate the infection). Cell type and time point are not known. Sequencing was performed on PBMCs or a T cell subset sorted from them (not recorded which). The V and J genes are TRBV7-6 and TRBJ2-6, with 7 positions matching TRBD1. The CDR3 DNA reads TGTGCCAGCAGCTCAATATACTGGACAGGCAGCTCTGGGGCCAACGTCCTGACTTTC. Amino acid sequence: CASSSIYWTGSSGANVLTF.